This T cell receptor (beta chain) was sequenced for a study of OX40 agonist ivuxolimab in advanced cancers. In the study overall: Three patients showed partial responses: one hepatocellular carcinoma and two cutaneous melanoma cases.

Produced via immunoSEQ multiplex PCR; TCRdb's table is partial and in-frame only. This table holds approximately 64,000 clones, around 89% found once. The sample here was CD4+ or CD8+ T cells sorted from blood, taken in a trial of the OX40 agonist ivuxolimab. The sequence came from an adult with an advanced solid tumor such as melanoma, head and neck, liver or kidney cancer.

CDR3 DNA sequence: TGTGCCTGGAAAATCCTCTCGAGCAGAGGGGAGACCCAGTACTTC. This gives the protein CAWKILSSRGETQYF. The rearrangement links TRBV30 to TRBJ2-5; possibly TRBD2 for D (5 bases). The CDR3 is made up of 15 amino acids. Germline V gene data show CDR1 as GTSNPN and CDR2 as SVGIG (reference sequence). V lost 4 bases and J lost 5, with 20 bases in between. Variable domain in full (rest from reference TRBV30 and TRBJ2-5): SQTIHQWPATLVQPVGSPLSLECTVEGTSNPNLYWYRQAAGRGLQLLFYSVGIGQISSEVPQNLSASRPQDRQFILSSKKLLLSDSGFYLCAWKILSSRGETQYFGPGTRLLVL.